This TCR beta chain originates from a study of T-cell memory formation after mild COVID-19. On this clonotype itself: The target antigen is unknown.

Each CDR3 protein is one row after TCRdb ran MiXCR on the 5' RACE reads. The data contain 49,000 or so distinct CDR3 sequences, approximately 6.6% of them singletons. Study results and caveats: Among clones contracting day 15 to 85, CD4/CD8 was balanced, whereas later expanders leaned CD4+.

The receptor comes from a man aged 18-30 years who had mild COVID-19 (a few samples of this study predate the infection). Cell type and time point are not known. The sequencing input was PBMCs or a T cell subset sorted from them (not recorded which).

DNA for the CDR3: TGCGCCAGCAGTCCTCCAGGTCCGTCAACTGGAAACACCATATATTTT. Amino acids: CASSPPGPSTGNTIYF. The genes are TRBV5-1 and TRBJ1-3; D uncertain. V lost 5 bases, J lost 2 bases, and 17 bases lay in between. The CDR3 has 16 amino acids. Germline V gene sequence: CDR1 SGHRS, CDR2 YFSETQ.